The clone carrying this T cell receptor (beta chain) appeared a single time. The CDR3 sequence is 15 residues long. V lost 9 bases to trimming and J lost 6 bases; unmatched junction nucleotides: 9. Germline V CDR1 and CDR2: KGHDR, SFDVKD. Patients were excluded for uncontrolled infection, other autoimmune disease, pregnancy or lactation. These data come from a study of T cells in Graves' hyperthyroidism and ophthalmopathy. RNA transcripts were the template for amplifying TCR beta CDR3 regions. First-round RT-PCR of the TCR CDR3 relied on the HTBI primer set. One entry per CDR3 protein, called by TCRdb with MiXCR from the multiplex PCR reads. The data contain about 500,000 distinct CDR3 sequences, over 45% of them singletons.

This chain links TRBV24-1 with TRBJ2-2; TRBD1 agrees at 10 bases. The sample comprised peripheral blood or thyroid tissue (not recorded which). The receptor's source is an adult woman with Graves' disease, either hyperthyroidism or ophthalmopathy (not recorded which). CDR3 loop: CATGDRGRVAGELFF. DNA for the CDR3: TGTGCCACCGGAGACAGGGGGCGCGTGGCCGGGGAGCTGTTTTTT.